This T cell receptor (beta chain) was recovered during a study of blood T cell repertoires in COVID-19 (dated by TCRdb to 2018 to 2021). Some background on the complete study: Collaborator samples came from the United States, Italy and Spain and covered acute and convalescent phases of COVID-19. The material from the prospective study consisted of cDNA or gDNA derived from T cells, B-cell-depleted T cells, or PBMCs. Subjects who had been exposed to COVID-19, were actively infected with it, or had recovered from it provided the deeply sampled blood TCRbeta repertoires that made up the dataset. A freely available public database, intended as a resource for researchers studying the immune response to SARS-CoV-2, is where the repertoires were released. Samples were obtained from the ongoing ImmuneRACE study (first 160 participants) and from about 1,300 subjects provided by 6 global collaborators. Nearly every sample came with metadata listing a de-identified subject ID, COVID-19 status, age in years and sex. Where available, HLA class I and class II types were obtained from metadata supplied by the sample provider rather than from assay-based typing.

Concerning this clone: The antigen it binds to is not known. Base qualities were left out, and no much larger clone turns up one base away.

Findings and caveats that apply to the study as a whole: The amount of clinical and demographic metadata varied by source and participant and was provided uncurated.

Each collaborating institution followed its own protocols to collect whole blood in K2EDTA tubes. Collaborator samples were shipped for TCRbeta analysis as frozen whole blood, isolated PBMCs, or DNA extracted from either sample type. The immunoSEQ Assay, a bias-controlled multiplex PCR, was used to amplify TCRbeta CDR3 regions from genomic DNA. Regarding the original processing steps: The number of nucleated cells in each sample was estimated from the amplification of reference gene primers within the assay. To quantify the absolute abundance of each unique TCRbeta CDR3 rearrangement, sequence reads were collapsed and filtered. For each sample, productive Simpson clonality was calculated as the square root of Simpson's diversity index across productive rearrangements. The table was pulled from immuneACCESS by TCRdb, which kept in-frame rearrangements only. Such tables lose some clones; where checked, under half of the loss comes from unresolved V genes, and the rest has no known cause. V, J and clone size were drawn from that table, and D and trimming were deduced from the DNA. This sample holds approximately 97,000 clones; about 78% were observed only once. The ten largest make up about 9.6% of the sample.

The receptor was isolated from a man aged 55 to 70 with active or convalescent COVID-19. The sample taken for sequencing was peripheral blood.

Here is the DNA: TGTGCCAGCAGCTCGGGATCCTACTACAATGAGCAGTTCTTC. Protein translation: CASSSGSYYNEQFF. The rearranged chain carries TRBV7-3 and TRBJ2-1; matching of 5 bases hints at TRBD2 as the D gene. The germline V gene supplies CDR1 SGHTA and CDR2 FQGTGA. From its cysteine to its phenylalanine, the CDR3 spans 14 amino acids. Only the CDR3 portion is preserved as DNA: 42 bases, with reading frame beginning at the first base. Cut back by 4 bases and 3 bases, the V and J ends lie 10 bases apart. The full variable domain, with segments outside the CDR3 supplied by the reference TRBV7-3 and TRBJ2-1 proteins, appears as GAGVSQTPSNKVTEKGKYVELRCDPISGHTALYWYRQSLGQGPEFLIYFQGTGAADDSGLPNDRFFAVRPEGSVSTLKIQRTERGDSAVYLCASSSGSYYNEQFFGPGTRLTVL.